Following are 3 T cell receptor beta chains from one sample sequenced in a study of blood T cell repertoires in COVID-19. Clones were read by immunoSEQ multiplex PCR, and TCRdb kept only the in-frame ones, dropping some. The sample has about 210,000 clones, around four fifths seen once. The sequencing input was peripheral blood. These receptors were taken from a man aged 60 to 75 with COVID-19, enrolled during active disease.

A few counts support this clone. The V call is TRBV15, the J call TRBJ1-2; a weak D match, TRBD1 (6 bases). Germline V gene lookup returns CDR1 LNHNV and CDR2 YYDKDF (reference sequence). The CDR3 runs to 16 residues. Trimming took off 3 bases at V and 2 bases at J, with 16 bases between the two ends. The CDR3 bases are TGTGCCACCAGCAGCATCCCCGGGACAATAAACTATGGCTACACCTTC. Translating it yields CATSSIPGTINYGYTF.

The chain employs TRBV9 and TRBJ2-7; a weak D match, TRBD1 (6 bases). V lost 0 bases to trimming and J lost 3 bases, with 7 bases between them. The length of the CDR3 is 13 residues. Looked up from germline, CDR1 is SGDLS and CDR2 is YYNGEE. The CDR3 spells CASSVEQGYEQYF. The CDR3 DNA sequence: TGTGCCAGCAGCGTAGAACAGGGCTACGAGCAGTACTTC.

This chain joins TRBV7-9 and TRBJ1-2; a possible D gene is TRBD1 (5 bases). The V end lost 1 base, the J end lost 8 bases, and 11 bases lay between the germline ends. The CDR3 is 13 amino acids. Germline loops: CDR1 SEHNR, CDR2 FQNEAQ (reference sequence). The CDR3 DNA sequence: TGTGCCAGCAGCTTAGGCAGGGCCTACGGCTACACCTTC. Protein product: CASSLGRAYGYTF.